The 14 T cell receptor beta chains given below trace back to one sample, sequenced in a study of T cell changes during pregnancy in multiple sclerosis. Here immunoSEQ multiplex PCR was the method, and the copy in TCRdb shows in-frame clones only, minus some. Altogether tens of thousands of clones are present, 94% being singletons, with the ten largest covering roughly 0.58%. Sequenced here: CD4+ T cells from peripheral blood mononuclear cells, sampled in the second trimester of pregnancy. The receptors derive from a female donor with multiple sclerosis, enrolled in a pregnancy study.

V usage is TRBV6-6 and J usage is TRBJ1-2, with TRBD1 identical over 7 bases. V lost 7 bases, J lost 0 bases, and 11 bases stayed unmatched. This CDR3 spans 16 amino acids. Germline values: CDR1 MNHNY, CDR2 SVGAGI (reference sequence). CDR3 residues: CASTSTGLISNYGYTF. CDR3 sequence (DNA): TGTGCCAGCACCTCGACAGGGCTTATCTCTAACTATGGCTACACCTTC.

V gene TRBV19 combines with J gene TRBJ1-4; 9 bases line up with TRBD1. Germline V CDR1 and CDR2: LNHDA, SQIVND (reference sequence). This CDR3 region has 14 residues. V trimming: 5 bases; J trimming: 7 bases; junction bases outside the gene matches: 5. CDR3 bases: TGTGCCAGTAGTCGGACAGGGGATTTTGAAAAACTGTTTTTT. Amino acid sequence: CASSRTGDFEKLFF.

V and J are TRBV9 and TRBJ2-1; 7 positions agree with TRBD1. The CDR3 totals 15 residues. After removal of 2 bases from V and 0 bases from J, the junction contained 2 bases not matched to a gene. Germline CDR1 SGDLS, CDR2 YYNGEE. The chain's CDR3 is CASSVDRVSYNEQFF. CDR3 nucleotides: TGTGCCAGCAGCGTCGACAGGGTCTCCTACAATGAGCAGTTCTTC. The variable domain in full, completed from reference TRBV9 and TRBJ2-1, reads DSGVTQTPKHLITATGQRVTLRCSPRSGDLSVYWYQQSLDQGLQFLIQYYNGEERAKGNILERFSAQQFPDLHSELNLSSLELGDSALYFCASSVDRVSYNEQFFGPGTRLTVL.

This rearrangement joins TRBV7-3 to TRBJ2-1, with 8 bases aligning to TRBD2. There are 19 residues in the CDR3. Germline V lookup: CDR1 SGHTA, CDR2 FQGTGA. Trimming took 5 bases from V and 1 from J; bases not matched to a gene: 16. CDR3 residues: CASSPPYPTRGVSYNEQFF. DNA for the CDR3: TGTGCCAGCAGCCCGCCTTACCCCACGCGGGGGGTTTCCTACAATGAGCAGTTCTTC.

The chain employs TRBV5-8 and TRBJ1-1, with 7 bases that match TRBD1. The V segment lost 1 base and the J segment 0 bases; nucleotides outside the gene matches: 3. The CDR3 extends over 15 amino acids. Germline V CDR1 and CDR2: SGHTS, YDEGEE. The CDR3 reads CASSLQGTVNTEAFF. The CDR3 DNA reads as TGTGCCAGCAGCTTGCAAGGGACAGTGAACACTGAAGCTTTCTTT.

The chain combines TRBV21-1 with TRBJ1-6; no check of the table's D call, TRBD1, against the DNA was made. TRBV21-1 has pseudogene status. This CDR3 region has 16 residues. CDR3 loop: CASSTHRQGGNSPLHF. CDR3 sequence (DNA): TGTGCCAGCAGCACTCATCGACAGGGCGGGAATTCACCCCTCCACTTT.

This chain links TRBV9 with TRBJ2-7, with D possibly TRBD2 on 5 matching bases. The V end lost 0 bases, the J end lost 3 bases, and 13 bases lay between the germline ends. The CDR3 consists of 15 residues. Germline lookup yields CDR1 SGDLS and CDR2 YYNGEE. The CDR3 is CASSVVRGYYYEQYF. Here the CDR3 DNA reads TGTGCCAGCAGCGTAGTTCGGGGATACTACTACGAGCAGTACTTC. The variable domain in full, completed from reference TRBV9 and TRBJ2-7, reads DSGVTQTPKHLITATGQRVTLRCSPRSGDLSVYWYQQSLDQGLQFLIQYYNGEERAKGNILERFSAQQFPDLHSELNLSSLELGDSALYFCASSVVRGYYYEQYFGPGTRLTVT.

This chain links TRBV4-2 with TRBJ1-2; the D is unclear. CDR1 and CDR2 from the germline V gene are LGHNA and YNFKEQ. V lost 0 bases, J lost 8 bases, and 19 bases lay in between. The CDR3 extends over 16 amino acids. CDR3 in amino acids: CASSQEVGPSVWGYTF. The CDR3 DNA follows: TGTGCCAGCAGCCAAGAAGTGGGCCCGTCCGTTTGGGGCTACACCTTC.

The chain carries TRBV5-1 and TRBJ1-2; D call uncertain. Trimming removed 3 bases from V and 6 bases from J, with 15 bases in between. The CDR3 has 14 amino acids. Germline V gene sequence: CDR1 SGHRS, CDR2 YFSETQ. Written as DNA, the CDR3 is TGCGCCAGCAGCTCGAGGGTCAGCTCCGATGGCTACACCTTC. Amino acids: CASSSRVSSDGYTF.

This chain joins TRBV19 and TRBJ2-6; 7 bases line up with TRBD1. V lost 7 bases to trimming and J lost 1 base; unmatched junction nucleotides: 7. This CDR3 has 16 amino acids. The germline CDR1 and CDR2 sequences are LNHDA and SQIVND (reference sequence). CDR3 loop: CASTDRDRSGANVLTF. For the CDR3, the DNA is TGTGCCAGTACCGATAGGGACAGATCTGGGGCCAACGTCCTGACTTTC.

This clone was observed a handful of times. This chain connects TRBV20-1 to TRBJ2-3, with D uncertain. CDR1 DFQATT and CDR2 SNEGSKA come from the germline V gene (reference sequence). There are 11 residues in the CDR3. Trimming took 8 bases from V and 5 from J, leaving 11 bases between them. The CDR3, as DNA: TGCAGTTGGCGGCTAGGAGATACGCAGTATTTT. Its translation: CSWRLGDTQYF.

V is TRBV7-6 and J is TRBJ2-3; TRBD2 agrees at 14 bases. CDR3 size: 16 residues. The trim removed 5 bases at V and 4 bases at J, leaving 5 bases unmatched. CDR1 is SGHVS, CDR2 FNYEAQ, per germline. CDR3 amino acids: CASSPTSGGASDTQYF. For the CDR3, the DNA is TGTGCCAGCAGCCCGACTAGCGGGGGGGCGTCAGATACGCAGTATTTT.

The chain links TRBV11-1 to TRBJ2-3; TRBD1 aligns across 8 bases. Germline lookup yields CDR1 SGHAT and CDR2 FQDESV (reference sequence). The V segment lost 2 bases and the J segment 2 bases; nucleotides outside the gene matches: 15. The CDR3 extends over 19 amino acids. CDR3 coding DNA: TGTGCCAGCAGCTTAAAGGACAGGGATAATCTTTGGGCCACAGATACGCAGTATTTT. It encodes CASSLKDRDNLWATDTQYF.

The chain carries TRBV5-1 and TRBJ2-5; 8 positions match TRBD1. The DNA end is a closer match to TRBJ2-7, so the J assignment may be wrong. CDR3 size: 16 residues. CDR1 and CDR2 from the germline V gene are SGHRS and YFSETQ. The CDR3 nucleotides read TGCGCCAGCAGCTTGTGGGGACAGGAGAGCTCCTACGAGCAGTACTTC. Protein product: CASSLWGQESSYEQYF.